In its sample, the clone carrying this T cell receptor beta chain was seen a few times. Its target is not known. Trimming at V came to 0 bases and at J to 3 bases, leaving 4 bases not matched to a gene. The CDR3 consists of 15 residues. CDR1 and CDR2 (germline): SGHRS, YFSETQ. Treg sorting used a CD4+CD25+CD127-/low gate. MiXCR, run by TCRdb on the 5' RACE reads, gives a single entry per CDR3 protein. The sample lists under 9,500 distinct CDR3 sequences, under 50% occurring once. Study-wide results and caveats: The TCR gene usage of tumor memory CD4+ T cells clustered together with blood and lymph node memory CD4+ cells and with lymph node naive CD4+ cells.

The sample was Tregs sorted from a lymph node. The sequence was obtained from a female donor with breast cancer. The rearrangement uses TRBV5-1 and TRBJ2-7, with 9 bases matching TRBD2. The CDR3 sequence is CASSLAGTSYYEQYF. DNA for the CDR3: TGCGCCAGCAGCTTGGCCGGGACTAGCTACTACGAGCAGTACTTC.